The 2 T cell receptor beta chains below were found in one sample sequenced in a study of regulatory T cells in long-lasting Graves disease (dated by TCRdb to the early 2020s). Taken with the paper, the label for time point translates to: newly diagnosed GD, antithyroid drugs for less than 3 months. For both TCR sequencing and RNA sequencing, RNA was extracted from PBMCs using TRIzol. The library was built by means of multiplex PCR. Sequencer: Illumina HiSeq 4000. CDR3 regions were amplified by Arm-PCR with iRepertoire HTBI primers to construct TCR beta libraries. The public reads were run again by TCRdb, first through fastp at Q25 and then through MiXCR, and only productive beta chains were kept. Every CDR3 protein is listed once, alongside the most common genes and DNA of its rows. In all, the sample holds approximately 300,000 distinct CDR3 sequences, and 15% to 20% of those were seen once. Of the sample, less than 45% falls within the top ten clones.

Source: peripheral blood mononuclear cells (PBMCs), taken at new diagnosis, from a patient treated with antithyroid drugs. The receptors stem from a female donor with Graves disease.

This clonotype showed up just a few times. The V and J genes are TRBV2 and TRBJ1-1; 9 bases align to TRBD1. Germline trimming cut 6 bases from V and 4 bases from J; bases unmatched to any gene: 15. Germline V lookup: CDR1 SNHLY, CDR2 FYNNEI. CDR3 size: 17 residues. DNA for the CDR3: TGTGCCAGCAGCGGGGGACAGGGTAGCCCCATTAGCACTGAAGCTTTCTTT. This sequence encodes CASSGGQGSPISTEAFF.

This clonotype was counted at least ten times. This chain's CDR3 is CASSLFPSRLAGGPNEQFF. The CDR3 DNA follows: TGTGCCAGCAGTTTATTCCCCTCACGGCTAGCGGGAGGGCCGAATGAGCAGTTCTTC. The chain carries TRBV27 and TRBJ2-1; TRBD2 matches at 12 bases. J was trimmed by 7 bases and V by 1 base; bases with no gene match: 14. The CDR3 is 19 amino acids. Germline values: CDR1 MNHEY, CDR2 SMNVEV (reference sequence).